A single sample gave rise to the 12 T cell receptor beta chains below, sequenced in a study of blood T cell repertoires in COVID-19. This table comes from immunoSEQ multiplex PCR, and its TCRdb copy is limited to in-frame clones, with some not included. This table has roughly 100,000 clones, around 86% appearing once. Material: peripheral blood. All receptors come from a man aged 50-60 years with acute or convalescent COVID-19.

The rearrangement uses TRBV9 and TRBJ2-4, with 7 bases that match TRBD1. The V and J ends lost 3 bases and 4 bases, in that order; junction bases with no gene match: 7. The CDR3 contains 15 residues. CDR1 and CDR2 from the germline V gene are SGDLS and YYNGEE. The CDR3 nucleotides read TGTGCCAGCAGCGCCTCCGGGACAGAAAAAAACATTCAGTACTTC. It is translated as CASSASGTEKNIQYF.

The rearrangement joins TRBV30 to TRBJ2-1; tentative D call: TRBD1 (5 bases). The CDR3 is 12 residues long. Germline lookup yields CDR1 GTSNPN and CDR2 SVGIG (reference sequence). V was shortened by 2 bases and J by 9 bases, with 11 bases between the two germline ends. In DNA form, the CDR3 reads TGTGCCTGGAGTCCCCAGGGCAGTGAGCAGTTCTTC. Its translation is CAWSPQGSEQFF.

V usage is TRBV18 and J usage is TRBJ2-1; perhaps TRBD1 as D (6 bases). V gave up 3 bases and J gave up 0 bases, with 9 bases separating them. The germline gives CDR1 KGHSH, CDR2 LQKENI. The CDR3 contains 15 residues. The CDR3, as DNA: TGTGCCAGCTCACCTTCCAGGGGCTCCTACAATGAGCAGTTCTTC. Its protein is CASSPSRGSYNEQFF.

This clone was picked up one time. The chain has TRBV28 and TRBJ2-5; D unclear. Germline CDR1 and CDR2: MDHEN and SYDVKM. Trimming shortened V by 3 bases and J by 4 bases, and 3 bases separated the two germline ends. The CDR3 sequence is 11 residues long. CDR3 in amino acids: CASSFRETQYF. CDR3 bases: TGTGCCAGCAGTTTCAGAGAGACCCAGTACTTC.

Only a few counts were recorded for this clone. The V gene is TRBV25-1, the J gene TRBJ1-2; the D is unclear. CDR1 is MGHDK and CDR2 is SYGVNS in the germline V gene. V was shortened by 1 base and J by 4 bases, with 10 bases between the two germline ends. The CDR3 is made up of 14 amino acids. This CDR3 is CASSELRGLYGYTF. The DNA of the CDR3 is TGTGCCAGCAGTGAATTGAGAGGCCTCTATGGCTACACCTTC.

CDR3 region: CASSPTSGQYNEQFF. CDR3 DNA: TGTGCCAGCAGTCCGACTAGCGGACAATACAATGAGCAGTTCTTC. The chain couples TRBV28 to TRBJ2-1; 9 bases are shared with TRBD2. CDR3 length equals 15 residues. The germline gives CDR1 MDHEN, CDR2 SYDVKM. The V segment lost 5 bases and the J segment 4 bases; nucleotides outside the gene matches: 6. The full variable domain, rest sourced from reference TRBV28 and TRBJ2-1, is DVKVTQSSRYLVKRTGEKVFLECVQDMDHENMFWYRQDPGLGLRLIYFSYDVKMKEKGDIPEGYSVSREKKERFSLILESASTNQTSMYLCASSPTSGQYNEQFFGPGTRLTVL.

V usage is TRBV28 and J usage is TRBJ2-7; TRBD2 matches at 7 bases. Germline values: CDR1 MDHEN, CDR2 SYDVKM. V dropped 4 bases and J dropped 5; count of bases not matched to a gene: 14. The CDR3 extends over 16 amino acids. The CDR3 is CASSSQGEAGIDEQYF. DNA for the CDR3: TGTGCCAGCAGTTCGCAAGGAGAAGCGGGAATCGACGAGCAGTACTTC.

This chain connects TRBV5-6 to TRBJ2-5, with 7 bases matching TRBD2. V lost 4 bases and J lost 3; bases outside the gene matches: 3. This CDR3 contains 13 residues. Germline loops: CDR1 SGHDT, CDR2 YYEEEE. This chain's CDR3 is CASSAGGEETQYF. The CDR3, as DNA: TGTGCCAGCAGCGCTGGGGGGGAAGAGACCCAGTACTTC.

This clone was found a few times. The V gene is TRBV3-1 (or the pseudogene TRBV3-2), the J gene TRBJ2-7; D is unclear. The CDR3 runs 12 residues. Looked up from germline, CDR1 is LGHDT and CDR2 is YNNKEL (reference sequence). The ends were cut back, 0 bases at V and 5 bases at J, with 5 bases in the middle. The CDR3, as DNA: TGTGCCAGCAGCCAAGATGAGGACGAGCAGTACTTC. Translated, it gives CASSQDEDEQYF.

A single count supports this clone. This chain joins TRBV3-1 (or the pseudogene TRBV3-2) and TRBJ1-2; 7 bases agree with TRBD1. CDR1 and CDR2 (germline): LGHDT, YNNKEL (reference sequence). This CDR3 spans 15 amino acids. Unmatched junction bases numbered 7, after V lost 4 bases and J lost 2 bases. CDR3 sequence (DNA): TGTGCCAGCAGCCGATCGGGACAGCTAAACTATGGCTACACCTTC. Translating it yields CASSRSGQLNYGYTF.

V gene TRBV24-1 combines with J gene TRBJ2-2; 11 positions match TRBD1. The CDR3 sequence is 17 residues long. V shed 4 bases, J shed 5 bases, and the junction held 8 bases outside the gene matches. Germline V gene lookup returns CDR1 KGHDR and CDR2 SFDVKD. The CDR3 region has the DNA TGTGCCACCAGTGACCACGGGACAGGGGGTAGGACCGGGGAGCTGTTTTTT. Amino acid sequence: CATSDHGTGGRTGELFF.

This clone came up a few times. V usage is TRBV5-1 and J usage is TRBJ2-1; 7 bases align to TRBD1. Germline loops: CDR1 SGHRS, CDR2 YFSETQ. The CDR3 has 15 residues. Unmatched junction bases numbered 0, after V lost 0 bases and J lost 0 bases. The DNA of the CDR3 is TGCGCCAGCAGCTTGGACAGGGGCTCCTACAATGAGCAGTTCTTC. It is translated as CASSLDRGSYNEQFF.